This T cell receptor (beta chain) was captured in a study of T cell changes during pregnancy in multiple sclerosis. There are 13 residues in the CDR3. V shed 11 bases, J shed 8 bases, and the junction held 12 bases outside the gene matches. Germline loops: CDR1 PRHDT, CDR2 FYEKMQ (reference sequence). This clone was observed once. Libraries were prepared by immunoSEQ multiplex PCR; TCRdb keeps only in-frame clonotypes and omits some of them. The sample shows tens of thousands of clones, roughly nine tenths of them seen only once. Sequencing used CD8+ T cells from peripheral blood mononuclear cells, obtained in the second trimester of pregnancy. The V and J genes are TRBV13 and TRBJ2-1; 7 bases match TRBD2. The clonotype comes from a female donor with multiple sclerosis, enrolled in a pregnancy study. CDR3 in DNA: TGTGCCTCCGCGGGCGGGAGTTCTCATGAGCAGTTCTTC. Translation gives CASAGGSSHEQFF.